This T cell receptor beta chain was sequenced during a study of cytomegalovirus exposure and HLA in healthy donors. The PCR made use of 60 Vbeta and 13 Jbeta primers. The method was immunoSEQ multiplex PCR; TCRdb's version includes in-frame clones alone and lacks a portion of them. Counted here are around 190,000 clones, 87% occurring once; the ten biggest clones make up around 0.99%. At sampling all donors were nominally healthy, likely with unrecorded immune exposures. The V end was cut by 4 bases, the J end by 4 bases, with 17 bases between. In germline, CDR1 is SGDLS, CDR2 YYNGEE. The CDR3 sequence is 15 residues long.

The sample was PBMCs. The V call is TRBV9, the J call TRBJ2-5; D might be TRBD2 (7 bases). This TCR came from a boy younger than 10 in good health and CMV-seronegative. CDR3 sequence reads: CASSPARGGSETQYF. DNA of the CDR3: TGTGCCAGCAGCCCGGCGAGGGGGGGCTCAGAGACCCAGTACTTC.